What follows are 23 T cell receptor beta chains derived from one specimen sequenced in a study of T cell repertoires in aging, cancer and after chemotherapy. A mixed TRB-A/B primer pool amplified rearranged TRB by multiplex touch-down PCR. A single record per CDR3 protein comes from TCRdb applying MiXCR to the multiplex PCR reads. The sample has approximately 7,600 distinct CDR3 sequences; 35% to 50% are singletons. Amplification of TCR beta used genomic DNA extracted from peripheral blood. The material sequenced was blood. All receptors come from a human donor in good health.

The V call is TRBV12-3 or TRBV12-4, the J call TRBJ2-1; no firm D call. The ends were cut back, 7 bases at V and 6 bases at J, with 10 bases in the middle. The CDR3 consists of 12 residues. CDR3 DNA: TGTGCCAGCACAGTGTACGGCAATGAGCAGTTCTTC. Its protein product is CASTVYGNEQFF.

The V call is TRBV7-9, the J call TRBJ1-2; D remains unclear. Germline V gene lookup returns CDR1 SEHNR and CDR2 FQNEAQ (reference sequence). V dropped 1 base and J dropped 7 bases, with 13 bases sitting between them. This CDR3 is built from 14 residues. The CDR3 DNA sequence: TGTGCCAGCAGCTTAGAGACGGGCGTGGGTGGCTACACCTTC. It codes for CASSLETGVGGYTF.

The gene calls are TRBV30 and TRBJ2-3, with D uncertain. With 7 bases removed from V and 1 base from J, the gap between germline ends came to 9 bases. This CDR3 spans 12 amino acids. Per germline, CDR1 GTSNPN and CDR2 SVGIG (reference sequence). CDR3 nucleotide sequence: TGTGCCTCCCCGTCGGGCACAGATACGCAGTATTTT. It encodes CASPSGTDTQYF.

This clonotype was found a few times. J is TRBJ2-1 and V is TRBV29-1; TRBD1 might be the D (5 bases). The germline CDR1 and CDR2 sequences are SQVTM and ANQGSEA. V shed 6 bases and J shed 2 bases, with 17 bases lying between them. This CDR3 has 15 residues. The CDR3 sequence: CSVHWRQMPYNEQFF. DNA for the CDR3: TGCAGCGTCCACTGGAGACAGATGCCCTACAATGAGCAGTTCTTC.

This chain joins TRBV21-1 and TRBJ2-5. TRBV21-1 is listed as a pseudogene. This CDR3 spans 11 amino acids. CDR3 amino acids: CASSKSHHPYF. DNA of the CDR3: TGTGCCAGCAGCAAGTCGCACCATCCGTACTTC.

In this sample, this clonotype turned up a few times. V and J are TRBV6-6 and TRBJ2-1; possibly TRBD1 for D (6 bases). Trimming removed 7 bases at V and 1 base at J, with 14 bases between. The germline V gene encodes CDR1 MNHNY and CDR2 SVGAGI (reference sequence). There are 15 residues in the CDR3. The CDR3 loop is CASILTGPSYNEQFF. The CDR3 DNA follows: TGTGCCAGCATTCTTACAGGGCCTTCCTACAATGAGCAGTTCTTC.

The count of this clonotype is one. V and J are TRBV6-4 and TRBJ2-3; 9 nucleotides agree with TRBD2. After removal of 6 bases from V and 6 bases from J, the junction contained 10 bases not matched to a gene. The germline V gene encodes CDR1 MRHNA and CDR2 SNTAGT. The CDR3 runs to 15 residues. In DNA form, the CDR3 reads TGTGCCAGCAGCTCGTTAGCGGGGGCGGCGGATACGCAGTATTTT. Amino acid sequence: CASSSLAGAADTQYF.

This clonotype was seen a handful of times. This CDR3 reads CASSIWTGLSGNTIYF. For the CDR3, the DNA is TGTGCCAGTAGTATCTGGACGGGACTCTCTGGAAACACCATATATTTT. This chain joins TRBV19 and TRBJ1-3, with D maybe TRBD1 (5 bases). The V end lost 3 bases, the J end lost 0 bases, and 12 bases lay between the germline ends. CDR1 is LNHDA, CDR2 SQIVND, per germline (reference sequence). The CDR3 length is 16 residues.

This clonotype has just a few counts. The chain combines TRBV7-3 with TRBJ2-3; maybe TRBD2 (6 bases). CDR1 SGHTA and CDR2 FQGTGA come from the germline V gene. Trimming left V 6 bases short and J 2 bases short, with 15 bases between. The CDR3 has 15 residues. The DNA for the CDR3 is TGTGCCAGCAGTCCCGGCGGAGGGGCCACAGATACGCAGTATTTT. This sequence encodes CASSPGGGATDTQYF.

The chain carries TRBV7-9 and TRBJ2-6, with 10 positions matching TRBD1. Germline CDR1 SEHNR, CDR2 FQNEAQ (reference sequence). The CDR3 is made up of 19 amino acids. V trimming: 6 bases; J trimming: 0 bases; junction bases outside the gene matches: 11. The CDR3 sequence: CASSSTGTGEDSGANVLTF. CDR3 sequence (DNA): TGTGCCAGCAGTTCTACCGGGACAGGGGAGGACTCTGGGGCCAACGTCCTGACTTTC.

This clonotype was picked up a small number of times. The genes are TRBV30 and TRBJ2-5, with 13 bases identical to TRBD2. The trim removed 4 bases at V and 0 bases at J, leaving 8 bases unmatched. Germline assignment: CDR1 GTSNPN and CDR2 SVGIG (reference sequence). The CDR3 runs 17 residues. CDR3 region: CAWIALAGGEYQETQYF. CDR3 nucleotides: TGTGCCTGGATTGCACTAGCGGGAGGGGAGTACCAAGAGACCCAGTACTTC.

This sequence joins TRBV28 and TRBJ1-2; 9 bases line up with TRBD1. The J segment lost 5 bases and the V segment lost 5 bases, leaving 12 bases of the junction unmatched. CDR3 size: 16 residues. Germline V CDR1 and CDR2: MDHEN, SYDVKM. The CDR3 region is CASSQGQGRGVYGYTF. The DNA of the CDR3 is TGTGCCAGCAGTCAGGGACAGGGCCGTGGGGTTTATGGCTACACCTTC.

The chain joins TRBV7-2 to TRBJ1-1; D may be TRBD1 (6 bases). V dropped 3 bases and J dropped 1 base, with 9 bases sitting between them. Germline-derived CDR1 and CDR2 are SGHTA and FQGNSA. CDR3 length: 14 amino acids. The CDR3 nucleotides read TGTGCCAGCAGCTTCTACAGGGAGAACACTGAAGCTTTCTTT. It translates to CASSFYRENTEAFF. The whole variable domain, filled in from reference TRBV7-2 and TRBJ1-1, reads GAGVSQSPSNKVTEKGKDVELRCDPISGHTALYWYRQSLGQGLEFLIYFQGNSAPDKSGLPSDRFSAERTGGSVSTLTIQRTQQEDSAVYLCASSFYRENTEAFFGQGTRLTVV.

This clonotype has only a few counts. The V gene is TRBV20-1, the J gene TRBJ1-1; 12 nucleotides match TRBD1. CDR1 and CDR2 (germline): DFQATT, SNEGSKA (reference sequence). V lost 3 bases to trimming and J lost 5 bases; unmatched junction nucleotides: 7. The CDR3 has 15 residues. CDR3 sequence reads: CSARSPGQGATEAFF. In nucleotides, the CDR3 is TGCAGTGCTAGGTCACCGGGACAGGGGGCTACTGAAGCTTTCTTT.

This clonotype was seen a few times. The rearrangement uses TRBV6-5 and TRBJ2-1; TRBD2 aligns across 10 bases. The CDR3 sequence is 15 residues long. V was clipped by 4 bases and J by 4 bases; unmatched bases: 4. Germline loops: CDR1 MNHEY, CDR2 SVGAGI. CDR3 sequence: CASSSLAGDYNEQFF. As DNA, the CDR3 is TGTGCCAGCAGTTCTCTAGCGGGGGATTACAATGAGCAGTTCTTC.

The chain employs TRBV19 and TRBJ1-5, with TRBD1 matching 10 bases. The V and J ends lost 3 bases and 0 bases, in that order; junction bases with no gene match: 8. Germline CDR1 LNHDA, CDR2 SQIVND (reference sequence). The CDR3 contains 18 residues. Here the CDR3 DNA reads TGTGCCAGTAGTATCCGGGACAGGGGACCTTATAGCAATCAGCCCCAGCATTTT. Amino acids: CASSIRDRGPYSNQPQHF.

DNA for the CDR3: TGTGCCTGGAAGGGAGGGACAGGGGATTCACCCCTCCACTTT. Amino acids: CAWKGGTGDSPLHF. This chain connects TRBV30 to TRBJ1-6, with 10 bases identical to TRBD1. Trimming removed 4 bases from V and 8 bases from J; junction bases left unmatched: 5. The germline V gene encodes CDR1 GTSNPN and CDR2 SVGIG (reference sequence). CDR3 length: 14 amino acids.

The chain employs TRBV19 and TRBJ2-3; 7 bases fit TRBD1. The CDR3 consists of 14 residues. Germline CDR1 is LNHDA and CDR2 is SQIVND (reference sequence). V lost 7 bases to trimming and J lost 6 bases; unmatched junction nucleotides: 10. CDR3 sequence (DNA): TGTGCCAGTACGGACAGGAACCACCCGGATACGCAGTATTTT. It yields the protein CASTDRNHPDTQYF.

There are a few counts of this clonotype. This sequence joins TRBV30 and TRBJ2-7; D may be TRBD1 (5 bases). The CDR3 spans 13 residues. From germline, CDR1 is GTSNPN and CDR2 SVGIG (reference sequence). The V and J ends lost 4 bases and 2 bases respectively, with 12 bases between them. DNA of the CDR3: TGTGCCTGGAACCTGGACACGACCTACGAGCAGTACTTC. This translates into CAWNLDTTYEQYF.

The rearrangement uses TRBV6-1 and TRBJ1-1; D is unclear. Trimming took 7 bases from V and 2 from J, leaving 11 bases between them. Germline V gene data show CDR1 as MNHNS and CDR2 as SASEGT. The CDR3 spans 13 residues. Here the CDR3 DNA reads TGTGCCAGCATCCACGACGGTAACACTGAAGCTTTCTTT. Residues: CASIHDGNTEAFF.

The CDR3 reads CATNLDRFNQPQHF. Here the CDR3 DNA reads TGTGCCACCAATCTCGACAGGTTCAATCAGCCCCAGCATTTT. The gene calls are TRBV24-1 and TRBJ1-5; the D gene is possibly TRBD1 (6 bases). Germline CDR1 KGHDR, CDR2 SFDVKD. The V end was cut by 8 bases, the J end by 3 bases, with 13 bases between. This CDR3 has 14 amino acids.

The CDR3 loop is CASSLGGTGGWEQYF. DNA for the CDR3: TGTGCCAGCAGCTTAGGAGGGACAGGGGGCTGGGAGCAGTACTTC. The chain joins TRBV7-4 to TRBJ2-7, with 12 bases that match TRBD1. CDR1 is SGHVT, CDR2 SQSDAQ, per germline. After removal of 1 base from V and 7 bases from J, the junction contained 5 bases not matched to a gene. This CDR3 contains 15 residues.

In its sample, this clonotype was seen once. This chain connects TRBV2 to TRBJ2-7; D not resolved. The CDR3 is 14 residues long. Per germline, CDR1 SNHLY and CDR2 FYNNEI. The V gene lost 0 bases and the J gene lost 0 bases, with 6 bases spanning the gap. The CDR3 region is CASSEALFSYEQYF. CDR3 sequence (DNA): TGTGCCAGCAGTGAAGCGCTTTTCTCCTACGAGCAGTACTTC.